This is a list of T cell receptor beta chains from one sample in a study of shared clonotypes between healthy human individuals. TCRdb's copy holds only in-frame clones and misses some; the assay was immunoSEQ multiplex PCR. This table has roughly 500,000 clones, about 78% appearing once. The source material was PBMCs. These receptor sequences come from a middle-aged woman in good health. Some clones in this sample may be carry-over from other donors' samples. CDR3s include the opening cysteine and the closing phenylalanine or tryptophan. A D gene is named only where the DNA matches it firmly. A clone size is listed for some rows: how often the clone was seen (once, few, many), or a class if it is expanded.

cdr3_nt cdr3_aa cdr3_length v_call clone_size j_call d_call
TGTAGCGCCGTCGGGGGTCCTGAAGCTTTCTTT CSAVGGPEAFF 11 TRBV29-1 - TRBJ1-1 -
TGTGCCTGGAGTGTTGGGTTTGGAAACGAGCAGTACTTC CAWSVGFGNEQYF 13 TRBV30 - TRBJ2-7 -
TGTGCCAGCAGCCCCCGGAGGCCGGGTAATTCACCCCTCCACTTT CASSPRRPGNSPLHF 15 TRBV7-8 - TRBJ1-6 -
TGTGCCAGCAGTGCAGGGGTTGGGGACACTGAAGCTTTCTTT CASSAGVGDTEAFF 14 TRBV6-4 - TRBJ1-1 -
TGTGCCAGCAGACCAGGGGATTCACCCCTCCACTTT CASRPGDSPLHF 12 TRBV6-5 - TRBJ1-6 -
TGTGCCAGCACTCTGACAGGGTCGGATGGGGAGCAGTACTTC CASTLTGSDGEQYF 14 TRBV5-6 - TRBJ2-7 TRBD1
TGTGCCAGCTCACCAGCCGAAGGGAGTATGAACACTGAAGCTTTCTTT CASSPAEGSMNTEAFF 16 TRBV18 - TRBJ1-1 -
TGTGCCAGCAGCTGGCGGGAGGGCCTCACCGGGGAGCTGTTTTTT CASSWREGLTGELFF 15 TRBV5-6 - TRBJ2-2 TRBD2
TGTGCCAGTGGGACAGTAGAGACCCAGTACTTC CASGTVETQYF 11 TRBV6-1 - TRBJ2-5 TRBD1
TGTGCCAGCAACCAAATTTTGAACACTGAAGCTTTCTTT CASNQILNTEAFF 13 TRBV4-2 - TRBJ1-1 -
TGCGCCAGCAGTACCCAGATGAGAAATCAGCCCCAGCATTTT CASSTQMRNQPQHF 14 TRBV10-2 - TRBJ1-5 -
TGTGCCAGCCTAGGGACCCGAGAGGCCAACGTCCTGACTTTC CASLGTREANVLTF 14 TRBV6-6 few TRBJ2-6 -
TGCAGCGTTGAAGGGGGGGTCGTTGAAAAACTGTTTTTT CSVEGGVVEKLFF 13 TRBV29-1 - TRBJ1-4 -
TGCAGCGTTGAGGAGGGGGGGGAGCTGTTTTTT CSVEEGGELFF 11 TRBV29-1 - TRBJ2-2 -
TGTGCCAGCAGGCAAAGGCCGGGACAGACGAACACCGGGGAGCTGTTTTTT CASRQRPGQTNTGELFF 17 TRBV7-9 once TRBJ2-2 TRBD1
TGTGCCAGCATCCAGGCCTGGGGCTTTGGGGCCAACGTCCTGACTTTC CASIQAWGFGANVLTF 16 TRBV5-8 many TRBJ2-6 -
TGTGCCAGCAGTATCGGGAGACTTGGCAATCAGCCCCAGCATTTT CASSIGRLGNQPQHF 15 TRBV7-8 - TRBJ1-5 -
TGTGCCAGCAGCCCTCGAGGCCAGTCCTACGAGCAGTACTTC CASSPRGQSYEQYF 14 TRBV7-9 - TRBJ2-7 -
TGTGCCAGCAGCGTCGAGAGCACGGGGGCGGGGGAGCAGTACTTC CASSVESTGAGEQYF 15 TRBV7-2 - TRBJ2-7 -
TGTGCCAGCAGTCTACAGGCGTATAATTCACCCCTCCACTTT CASSLQAYNSPLHF 14 TRBV25-1 - TRBJ1-6 -
TGTGCCAGCAGCTTGGGGGGCACTACCTACGAGCAGTACTTC CASSLGGTTYEQYF 14 TRBV7-2 - TRBJ2-7 -
TGCGCCAGCAGCTACCAGGGGGACACTGAAGCTTTCTTT CASSYQGDTEAFF 13 TRBV5-1 - TRBJ1-1 TRBD1